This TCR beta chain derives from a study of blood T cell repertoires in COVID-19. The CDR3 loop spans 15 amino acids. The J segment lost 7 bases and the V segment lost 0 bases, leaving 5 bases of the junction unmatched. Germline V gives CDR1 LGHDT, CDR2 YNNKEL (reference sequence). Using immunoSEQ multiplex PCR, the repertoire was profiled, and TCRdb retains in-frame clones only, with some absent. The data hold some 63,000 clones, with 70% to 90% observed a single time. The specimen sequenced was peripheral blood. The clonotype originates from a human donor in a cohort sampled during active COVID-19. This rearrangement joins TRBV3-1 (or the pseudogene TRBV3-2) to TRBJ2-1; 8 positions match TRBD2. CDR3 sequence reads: CASSQDHGTRNEQFF. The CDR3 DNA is TGTGCCAGCAGCCAAGATCACGGGACTAGGAATGAGCAGTTCTTC.